This T cell receptor (beta chain) emerged from a study of beta chain features in type 1 diabetes (dated by TCRdb to between 2017 and 2018). Study-level background: Patients and healthy donors did not differ in mean age, gender distribution, total cell number or subset yield. In the study, TCRB repertoires of sorted circulating CD4+ T cell subsets from recently diagnosed type 1 diabetes patients were compared with those of matched healthy donors. Whereas all 30 or so donors provided naive and central memory subsets, regulatory and stem cell-like memory subsets were isolated from just 8 patients and about eight healthy donors. Across all samples, around 99 million sorted cells were examined, and cell number per subset correlated strongly with RNA yield.

As to this clone: What antigen it recognizes has not been identified. No base quality information exists; no much larger clone differs at one position. This sample also contains other DNA sequences that code for the same CDR3.

Between the V and J ends, shortened by 2 bases and 3 bases respectively, the junction contains 11 bases. CDR1 and CDR2 (GTSNPN, SVGIG) derive from the germline V gene (reference sequence). The CDR3 holds 14 amino acids from the cysteine to the phenylalanine. The CDR3 DNA has 42 bases and is translated from base 1. The entire isolated RNA was reverse transcribed using the High Capacity cDNA Reverse Transcription Kit, and thus expressed TCRB transcripts were sequenced. For stem cell-like memory T cell samples, survey-depth immunoSEQ sequencing was used, averaging approximately 1 million total reads per sample. Sorted cells were lysed in RLT buffer, and RNA was extracted using DNase-treated RNeasy Micro or Mini kits according to cell number. To prevent cross-contamination, every cell subset was processed on its own, while patient and healthy donor samples were processed together. The immunoSEQ multiplex PCR was used to amplify TCRB sequences from cDNA, generating 87-bp fragments that spanned the CDR3 region. Amplicons were sequenced on the Illumina HiSeq platform. As for the authors' bioinformatics: PCR bias was corrected computationally using synthetic template baselines, and reads within Hamming distance 2 were collapsed, with unmergeable singletons discarded. Reads were aligned against IMGT to assign V, D and J genes, CDR3 length and insertions or deletions at six rearrangement sites. Clonotype counts were normalized to sorted cell number within each subset before computing true diversity and Gini coefficients with the tcR R package. Repertoire sharing was quantified using the overlap coefficient calculated on TCRB nucleotide sequences. As stored in TCRdb, this immuneACCESS dataset retains in-frame rearrangements with V and J assigned. A fraction of the clones does not appear; measured against another copy, unresolved V genes explain less than half of the discrepancy, and the remainder lacks a known reason. D and trimming come from the DNA, and the V and J calls and clone size come from that table. Across this sample there are about 110,000 clones, with about 40% seen only once. The ten largest clones represent roughly 0.059% of the sample.

Each donor gave one peripheral blood draw, roughly 110 mL on average, collected into heparinised tubes. A BD FACSAria II was used to sort naive, central memory, regulatory and stem cell-like memory CD4+ T cells with a panel that included CD45RO, CCR7, CD25, CD127, CD95 and CD27. Every sorted population had a purity above 95%. PBMCs were isolated immediately by Lymphoprep density gradient centrifugation and stained directly without culture. Samples were stained and sorted in pairs, with one healthy donor and one patient per experiment, so that batch effects were minimized. Overall study results and their limits: Sequencing cDNA rather than genomic DNA could over-represent highly expressing activated cells, although activation and CD3 levels did not differ between groups. PCR might favor shorter templates, but patient and control samples were amplified and corrected together, so any skew would affect both groups equally. In all four CD4+ subsets, TCRB CDR3 length was moderately but significantly shorter in type 1 diabetes patients. Only small numbers of individuals were included in the HLA sub-analyses, which left unresolved whether HLA type had any influence on TCRB rearrangement. Naive, central memory and regulatory TCRB repertoires appeared to be more alike among patients than among healthy donors. Fewer insertions and more nucleotide deletions at VDJ recombination sites were observed in patients with type 1 diabetes, implying thymic rearrangement abnormalities.

This receptor was taken from a woman aged 18-29 years in good health. Source material: stem cell memory CD4+ T cells from blood. In light of the paper, this sample's cell subset or site label describes: stem cell-like memory CD4+ T cells. In this chain, TRBV30 is recombined with TRBJ1-5; confidence is insufficient to name the D gene. The CDR3 sequence is CAWSPGLANQPQHF. The DNA sequence follows: TGTGCCTGGAGTCCAGGACTGGCCAATCAGCCCCAGCATTTT.